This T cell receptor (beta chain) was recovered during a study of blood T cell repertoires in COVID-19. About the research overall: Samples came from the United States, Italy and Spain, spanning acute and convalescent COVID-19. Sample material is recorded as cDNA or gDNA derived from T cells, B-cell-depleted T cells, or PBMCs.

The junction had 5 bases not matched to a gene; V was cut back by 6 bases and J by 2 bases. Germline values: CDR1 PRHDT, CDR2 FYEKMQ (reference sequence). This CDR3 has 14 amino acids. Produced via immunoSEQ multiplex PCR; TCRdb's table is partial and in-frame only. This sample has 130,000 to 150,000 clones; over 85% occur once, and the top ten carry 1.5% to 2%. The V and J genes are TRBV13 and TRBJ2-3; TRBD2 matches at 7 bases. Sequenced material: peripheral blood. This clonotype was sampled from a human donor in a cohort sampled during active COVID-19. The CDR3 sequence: CASSLGGYTDTQYF. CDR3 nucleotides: TGTGCCAGCAGTTTGGGGGGGTACACAGATACGCAGTATTTT.